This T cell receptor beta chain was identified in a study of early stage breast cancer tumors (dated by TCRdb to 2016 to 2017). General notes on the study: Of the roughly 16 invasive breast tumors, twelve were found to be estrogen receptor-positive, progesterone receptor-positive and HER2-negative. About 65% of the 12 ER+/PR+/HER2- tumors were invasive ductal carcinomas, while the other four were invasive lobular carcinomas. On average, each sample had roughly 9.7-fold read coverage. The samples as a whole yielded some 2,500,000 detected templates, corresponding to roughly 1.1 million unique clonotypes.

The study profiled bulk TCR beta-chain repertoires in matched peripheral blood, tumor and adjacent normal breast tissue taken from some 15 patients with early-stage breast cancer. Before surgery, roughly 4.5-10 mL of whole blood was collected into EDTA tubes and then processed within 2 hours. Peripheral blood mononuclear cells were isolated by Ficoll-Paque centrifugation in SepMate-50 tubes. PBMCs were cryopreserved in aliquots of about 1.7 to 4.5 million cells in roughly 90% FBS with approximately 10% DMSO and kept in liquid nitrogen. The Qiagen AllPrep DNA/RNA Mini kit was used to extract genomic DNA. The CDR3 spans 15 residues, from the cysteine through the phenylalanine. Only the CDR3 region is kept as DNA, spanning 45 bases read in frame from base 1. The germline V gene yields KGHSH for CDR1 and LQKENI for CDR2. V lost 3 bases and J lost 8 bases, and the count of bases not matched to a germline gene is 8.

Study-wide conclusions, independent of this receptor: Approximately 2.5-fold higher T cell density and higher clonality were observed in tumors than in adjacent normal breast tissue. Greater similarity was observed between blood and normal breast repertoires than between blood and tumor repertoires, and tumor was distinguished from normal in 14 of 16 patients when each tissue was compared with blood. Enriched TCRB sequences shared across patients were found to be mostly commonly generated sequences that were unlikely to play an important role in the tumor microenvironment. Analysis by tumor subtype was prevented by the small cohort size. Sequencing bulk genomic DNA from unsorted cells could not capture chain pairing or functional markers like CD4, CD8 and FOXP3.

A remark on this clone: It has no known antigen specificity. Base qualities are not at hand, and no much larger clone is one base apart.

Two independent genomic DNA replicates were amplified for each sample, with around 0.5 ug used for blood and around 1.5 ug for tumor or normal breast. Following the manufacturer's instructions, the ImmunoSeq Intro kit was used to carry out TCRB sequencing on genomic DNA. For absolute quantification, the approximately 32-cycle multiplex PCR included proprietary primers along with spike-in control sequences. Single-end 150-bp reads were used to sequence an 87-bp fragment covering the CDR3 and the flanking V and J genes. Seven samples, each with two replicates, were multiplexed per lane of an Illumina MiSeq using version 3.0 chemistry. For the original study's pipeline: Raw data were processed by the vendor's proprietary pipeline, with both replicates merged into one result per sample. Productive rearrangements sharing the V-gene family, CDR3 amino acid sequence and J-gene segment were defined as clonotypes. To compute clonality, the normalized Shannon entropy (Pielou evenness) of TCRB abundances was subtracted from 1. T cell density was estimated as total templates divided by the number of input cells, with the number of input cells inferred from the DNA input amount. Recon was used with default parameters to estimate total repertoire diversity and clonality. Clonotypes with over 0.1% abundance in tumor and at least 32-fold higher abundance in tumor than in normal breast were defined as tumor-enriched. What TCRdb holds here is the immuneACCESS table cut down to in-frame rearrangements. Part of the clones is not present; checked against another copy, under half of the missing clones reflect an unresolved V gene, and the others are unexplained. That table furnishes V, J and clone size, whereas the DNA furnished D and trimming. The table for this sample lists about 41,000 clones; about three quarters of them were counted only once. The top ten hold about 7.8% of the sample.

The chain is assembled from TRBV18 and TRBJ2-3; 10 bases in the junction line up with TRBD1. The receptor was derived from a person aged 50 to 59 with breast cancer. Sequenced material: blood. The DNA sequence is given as TGTGCCAGCTCACCGACAGGGGGCGGTAGCGGTACGCAGTATTTT. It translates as CASSPTGGGSGTQYF.